This T cell receptor beta chain came from a study of technical replicates of blood from a handful of donors. The CDR3 contains 14 residues. Trimming removed 5 bases from V and 7 bases from J; junction bases left unmatched: 8. Germline CDR1 LNHDA, CDR2 SQIVND (reference sequence). Only in-frame clones appear in the TCRdb table, and some are missing; sequencing was by immunoSEQ multiplex PCR. Of approximately 52,000 clones listed, 80% to 95% are singletons. What was sequenced was PBMCs. The receptor was derived from a human donor in good health. Some clones in this sample may be carry-over from other donors' samples. V and J are TRBV19 and TRBJ2-7, with 10 bases matching TRBD1. CDR3 loop: CASSRTGGTLEQYF. Here the CDR3 DNA reads TGTGCCAGTAGTCGGACAGGGGGAACATTGGAGCAGTACTTC.